What follows are 12 T cell receptor beta chains derived from one specimen sequenced in a study of blood T cell repertoires in COVID-19. Measured with immunoSEQ multiplex PCR; TCRdb has only the in-frame clones, and not every one. The table lists some 170,000 clones, about four fifths of them singletons. Material for sequencing was peripheral blood. These receptor sequences come from a man in his 60s with active or convalescent COVID-19.

The V and J genes are TRBV5-1 and TRBJ1-1; 7 nucleotides line up with TRBD1. Germline V gene lookup returns CDR1 SGHRS and CDR2 YFSETQ. J was trimmed by 0 bases and V by 3 bases; bases with no gene match: 5. This CDR3 has 15 amino acids. The CDR3 sequence is CASSYLTGVNTEAFF. DNA of the CDR3: TGCGCCAGCAGCTACCTAACAGGGGTGAACACTGAAGCTTTCTTT.

The chain couples TRBV10-3 to TRBJ2-2, with 13 bases lining up with TRBD2. The CDR3 is made up of 18 amino acids. Germline V gene data show CDR1 as ENHRY and CDR2 as SYGVKD. V lost 2 bases to trimming and J lost 4 bases; unmatched junction nucleotides: 7. The CDR3 protein is CAISEPTSGGAGTGELFF. CDR3 nucleotides: TGTGCCATCAGTGAGCCTACTAGCGGGGGGGCCGGCACCGGGGAGCTGTTTTTT.

This chain connects TRBV28 to TRBJ1-1; TRBD1 matches 9 bases. This CDR3 spans 15 amino acids. Germline V CDR1 and CDR2: MDHEN, SYDVKM. After removal of 3 bases from V and 10 bases from J, the junction contained 12 bases not matched to a gene. DNA of the CDR3: TGTGCCAGCAGTTTGGGACAGGGTGCGTCTTCGAGAGCTTTCTTT. This translates into CASSLGQGASSRAFF.

The chain combines TRBV2 with TRBJ1-1; D might be TRBD1 (5 bases). V was cut by 2 bases and J by 1 base, with 11 bases left in between. This CDR3 has 15 residues. CDR1 is SNHLY, CDR2 FYNNEI, per germline. The CDR3 DNA is TGTGCCAGCAGTGAATTGGGGCAGGGGAACACTGAAGCTTTCTTT. This codes for CASSELGQGNTEAFF.

The V gene is TRBV6-6, the J gene TRBJ2-3; D is ambiguous. CDR3 length: 17 residues. V gave up 5 bases and J gave up 1 base, with 19 bases separating them. Per germline, CDR1 MNHNY and CDR2 SVGAGI (reference sequence). CDR3 coding DNA: TGTGCCAGCAGTCAAAGCCTCAGTGCGGTTGGCACAGATACGCAGTATTTT. Translation gives CASSQSLSAVGTDTQYF.

V is TRBV10-3 and J is TRBJ1-5; possibly TRBD1 for D (6 bases). Germline values: CDR1 ENHRY, CDR2 SYGVKD. The CDR3 totals 15 residues. The V end was cut by 6 bases, the J end by 3 bases, with 15 bases between. The CDR3 protein is CAISPTAGDNQPQHF. Written as DNA, the CDR3 is TGTGCCATCAGCCCGACAGCAGGGGACAATCAGCCCCAGCATTTT.

V gene TRBV7-6 combines with J gene TRBJ2-6, with a weak D call TRBD1 (6 bases). Germline lookup yields CDR1 SGHVS and CDR2 FNYEAQ. The CDR3 extends over 17 amino acids. The V gene lost 5 bases and the J gene lost 0 bases, with 14 bases spanning the gap. DNA of the CDR3: TGTGCCAGCAGCGCCTTGACAGGAAGCTCTGGGGCCAACGTCCTGACTTTC. Amino acid sequence: CASSALTGSSGANVLTF.

This chain uses TRBV2 with TRBJ2-2; D gene ambiguous. In germline, CDR1 is SNHLY, CDR2 FYNNEI. The V and J ends lost 5 bases and 6 bases respectively, with 10 bases between them. The CDR3 contains 13 residues. The chain's CDR3 is CASSNSPAGELFF. The CDR3 region has the DNA TGTGCCAGCAGTAACTCTCCGGCCGGGGAGCTGTTTTTT.

The rearrangement links TRBV18 to TRBJ1-6; D uncertain. This CDR3 is built from 13 residues. Looked up from germline, CDR1 is KGHSH and CDR2 is LQKENI. V was trimmed by 1 base and J by 7 bases, leaving 5 bases between them. The CDR3 DNA reads TGTGCCAGCTCACCACAAAGCAATTCACCCCTCCACTTT. Translating gives CASSPQSNSPLHF.

This clone has a single count. The gene calls are TRBV5-1 and TRBJ2-3; 9 nucleotides align to TRBD1. The CDR3 is made up of 14 amino acids. V was clipped by 4 bases and J by 4 bases; unmatched bases: 4. Per the germline V gene, CDR1 is SGHRS and CDR2 is YFSETQ. This CDR3 is CASSGTGSSDTQYF. DNA for the CDR3: TGCGCCAGCAGCGGGACAGGGAGCTCAGATACGCAGTATTTT.

This rearrangement joins TRBV5-1 to TRBJ1-1; D gene unclear. The CDR3 is 15 amino acids. The germline V and J ends were trimmed by 0 bases and 1 base, with 10 bases remaining between them. CDR1 and CDR2 (germline): SGHRS, YFSETQ. Here the CDR3 DNA reads TGCGCCAGCAGCTTGGGCGGACGGGAGAACACTGAAGCTTTCTTT. The encoded protein is CASSLGGRENTEAFF.

The genes are TRBV4-1 and TRBJ2-5, with D possibly TRBD2 on 6 matching bases. The CDR3 length is 14 residues. Trimming removed 3 bases at V and 5 bases at J, with 13 bases between. Germline loops: CDR1 MGHRA, CDR2 YSYEKL. As DNA, the CDR3 is TGCGCCAGCAGCCAGGGGACCGCGGGGGAGACCCAGTACTTC. Protein product: CASSQGTAGETQYF.